Following are 10 T cell receptor beta chains from one sample sequenced in a study of T-cell memory formation after mild COVID-19 (dated by TCRdb to the early 2020s). Library preparation employed 5' RACE. Sequencing instrument: Illumina NovaSeq 6000. TCRdb reprocessed the public reads (quality trimming at Q25 with fastp, clone calling with MiXCR) and kept in-frame beta chains. Records with the same CDR3 protein are collapsed into one entry carrying the most frequent genes and DNA. The sample contains about 400,000 distinct CDR3 sequences, 15% to 20% of them found a single time. About 22% of the sample is taken by the ten largest. Sequencing was carried out using PBMCs or a T cell subset sorted from them (not recorded which). These receptor sequences come from a young man who had mild COVID-19 (a few samples of this study predate the infection). The sample titles of this study are shuffled in the database, so cell type and time point are left out; the donor was told from shared clones.

This clonotype turned up a few times. This chain uses TRBV12-3 or TRBV12-4 with TRBJ2-7; tentatively, D is TRBD2 (6 bases). V dropped 5 bases and J dropped 5 bases, with 16 bases sitting between them. This CDR3 contains 14 residues. The CDR3 bases are TGTGCCAGCAGTCCCCGCGGTAGCGGCCACGAGCAGTACTTC. Translating it yields CASSPRGSGHEQYF.

This clonotype has a handful of counts. J is TRBJ1-1 and V is TRBV5-5; D not resolved. The CDR3 has 13 amino acids. The V end was cut by 0 bases, the J end by 11 bases, with 14 bases between. CDR1 and CDR2 from the germline V gene are SGHKS and YYEKEE (reference sequence). In DNA, the CDR3 is TGTGCCAGCAGCTTGGCCAGGCTCGGGCAGGCTTTCTTT. This sequence encodes CASSLARLGQAFF.

This clonotype was observed a few times. The rearrangement uses TRBV7-9 and TRBJ1-5; possible D gene TRBD1, 6 bases. The length of the CDR3 is 13 residues. Between the trimmed V and J ends, which lost 5 bases and 5 bases, there was a span of 10 bases. Germline assignment: CDR1 SEHNR and CDR2 FQNEAQ (reference sequence). The CDR3: CASSPGQYQPQHF. For the CDR3, the DNA is TGTGCCAGCAGCCCCGGACAGTATCAGCCCCAGCATTTT. Looking up the rest from reference TRBV7-9 and TRBJ1-5 gives the full variable domain: DTGVSQNPRHKITKRGQNVTFRCDPISEHNRLYWYRQTLGQGPEFLTYFQNEAQLEKSRLLSDRFSAERPKGSFSTLEIQRTEQGDSAMYLCASSPGQYQPQHFGDGTRLSIL.

The DNA of the CDR3 is TGTGCCAGCAGCCGTGACTCATTCGAGTCCTACAATGAGCAGTTCTTC. It is translated as CASSRDSFESYNEQFF. The chain is built from TRBV11-2 and TRBJ2-1; no definite D call. In germline, CDR1 is SGHAT, CDR2 FQNNGV. This CDR3 comprises 16 residues. With 5 bases removed from V and 1 base from J, the gap between germline ends came to 15 bases.

This clonotype was observed a few times. The chain is built from TRBV4-2 and TRBJ1-5, with D maybe TRBD1 (6 bases). CDR1 is LGHNA, CDR2 YNFKEQ, per germline. The CDR3 sequence is 16 residues long. Trimming took 0 bases from V and 4 from J, leaving 13 bases between them. The CDR3 protein is CASSQDYQGINQPQHF. Here the CDR3 DNA reads TGTGCCAGCAGCCAAGATTACCAGGGGATTAATCAGCCCCAGCATTTT.

This chain connects TRBV7-9 to TRBJ2-1, with 8 nucleotides matching TRBD1. CDR3 length: 16 residues. Germline assignment: CDR1 SEHNR and CDR2 FQNEAQ (reference sequence). The V segment lost 3 bases and the J segment 3 bases; nucleotides outside the gene matches: 7. This CDR3 reads CASSFLQGAVYNEQFF. As DNA, the CDR3 is TGTGCCAGCAGCTTCCTCCAGGGGGCAGTCTACAATGAGCAGTTCTTC.

This clonotype was counted at least ten times. The genes are TRBV6-2 or TRBV6-3 and TRBJ2-7, with D perhaps matching TRBD2 (5 bases). This CDR3 is 12 amino acids long. The V end was cut by 4 bases, the J end by 4 bases, with 8 bases between. In germline, CDR1 is MNHEY, CDR2 SVGEGT. The CDR3 sequence: CASSWTGYEQYV. CDR3 nucleotides: TGTGCCAGCAGTTGGACGGGGTACGAGCAGTACGTC.

The V and J genes are TRBV24-1 and TRBJ2-5, with D tentatively TRBD1 or TRBD2 (5 bases each). This CDR3 spans 13 amino acids. The ends were cut back, 1 base at V and 4 bases at J, with 6 bases in the middle. Germline values: CDR1 KGHDR, CDR2 SFDVKD. CDR3 nucleotide sequence: TGTGCCACCAGTGATTTTGGGGGAGAGACCCAGTACTTC. As protein: CATSDFGGETQYF.

This chain connects TRBV4-1 to TRBJ2-5; maybe TRBD1 (6 bases). The CDR3 runs to 17 residues. V was shortened by 2 bases and J by 3 bases, with 19 bases between the two germline ends. From germline, CDR1 is MGHRA and CDR2 YSYEKL. CDR3: CASSQWGPPWSKETQYF. DNA for the CDR3: TGCGCCAGCAGCCAATGGGGGCCACCGTGGTCAAAAGAGACCCAGTACTTC.

This clonotype appeared many times. V usage is TRBV12-3 or TRBV12-4 and J usage is TRBJ1-1; D remains ambiguous. There are 18 residues in the CDR3. The ends were cut back, 3 bases at V and 3 bases at J, with 23 bases in the middle. The CDR3 is CASSLTAATRARDTEAFF. CDR3 nucleotide sequence: TGTGCCAGCAGTTTGACCGCGGCAACTAGGGCTAGGGACACTGAAGCTTTCTTT.